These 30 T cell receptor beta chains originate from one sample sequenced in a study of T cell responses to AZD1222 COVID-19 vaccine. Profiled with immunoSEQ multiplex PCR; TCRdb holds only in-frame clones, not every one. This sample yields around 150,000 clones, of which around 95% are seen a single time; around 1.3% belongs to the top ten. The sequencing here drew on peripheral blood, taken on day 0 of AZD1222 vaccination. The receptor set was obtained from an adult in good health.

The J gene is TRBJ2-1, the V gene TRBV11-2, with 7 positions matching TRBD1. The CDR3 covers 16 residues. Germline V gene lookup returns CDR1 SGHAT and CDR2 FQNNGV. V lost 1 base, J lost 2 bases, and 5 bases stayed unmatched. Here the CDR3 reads CASSLAQGVPYNEQFF. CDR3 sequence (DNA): TGTGCCAGCAGCTTAGCCCAGGGGGTCCCCTACAATGAGCAGTTCTTC. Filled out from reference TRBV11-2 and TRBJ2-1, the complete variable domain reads EAGVAQSPRYKIIEKRQSVAFWCNPISGHATLYWYQQILGQGPKLLIQFQNNGVVDDSQLPKDRFSAERLKGVDSTLKIQPAKLEDSAVYLCASSLAQGVPYNEQFFGPGTRLTVL.

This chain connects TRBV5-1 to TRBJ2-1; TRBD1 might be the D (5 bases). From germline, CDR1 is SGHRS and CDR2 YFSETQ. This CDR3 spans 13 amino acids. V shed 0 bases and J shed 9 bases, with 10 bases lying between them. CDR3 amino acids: CASSLVVQGEQFF. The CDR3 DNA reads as TGCGCCAGCAGCTTGGTGGTTCAGGGTGAGCAGTTCTTC.

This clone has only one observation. The DNA of the CDR3 is TGTGCCAGCTCACGAGCCGGGACAGGGGGCGAAACCGGGGAGCTGTTTTTT. It encodes CASSRAGTGGETGELFF. J is TRBJ2-2 and V is TRBV18, with 12 bases that match TRBD1. This CDR3 region has 17 residues. Trimming removed 4 bases from V and 5 bases from J; junction bases left unmatched: 8. The germline gives CDR1 KGHSH, CDR2 LQKENI.

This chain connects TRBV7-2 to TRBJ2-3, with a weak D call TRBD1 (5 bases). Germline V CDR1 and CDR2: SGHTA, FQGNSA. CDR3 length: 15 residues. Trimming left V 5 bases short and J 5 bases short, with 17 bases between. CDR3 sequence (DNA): TGTGCCAGCAGCCTACGACAGAACTATGGAGATACGCAGTATTTT. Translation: CASSLRQNYGDTQYF.

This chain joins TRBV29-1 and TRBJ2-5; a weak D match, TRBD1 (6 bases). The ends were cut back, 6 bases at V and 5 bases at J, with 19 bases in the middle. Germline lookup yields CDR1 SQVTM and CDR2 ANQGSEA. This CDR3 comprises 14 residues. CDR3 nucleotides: TGCAGCGTGGAGGAACAGGGTCTGGGGGAGACCCAGTACTTC. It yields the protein CSVEEQGLGETQYF.

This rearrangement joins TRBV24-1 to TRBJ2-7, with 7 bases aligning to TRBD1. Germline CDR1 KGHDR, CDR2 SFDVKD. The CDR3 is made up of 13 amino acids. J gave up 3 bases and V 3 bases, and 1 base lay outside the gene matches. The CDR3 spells CATSDRDSYEQYV. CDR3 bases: TGTGCCACCAGTGATCGGGACAGCTACGAGCAGTACGTC.

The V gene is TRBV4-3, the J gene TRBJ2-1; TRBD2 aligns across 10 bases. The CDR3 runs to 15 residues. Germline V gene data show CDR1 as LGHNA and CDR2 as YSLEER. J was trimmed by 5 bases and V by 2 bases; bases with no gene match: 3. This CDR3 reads CASSQLGLANNEQFF. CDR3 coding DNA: TGCGCCAGCAGCCAATTGGGACTAGCGAACAATGAGCAGTTCTTC.

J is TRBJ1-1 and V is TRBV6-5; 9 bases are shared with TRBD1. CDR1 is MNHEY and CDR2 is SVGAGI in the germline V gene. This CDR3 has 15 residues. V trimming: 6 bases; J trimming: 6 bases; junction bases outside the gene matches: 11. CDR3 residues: CASRARDRVSAEAFF. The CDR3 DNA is TGTGCCAGCAGGGCCCGGGACAGGGTTTCTGCTGAAGCTTTCTTT.

The CDR3 nucleotides are TGTGCCAGCAGTGCACGGACAGGGTACTATGGCTACACCTTC. Protein product: CASSARTGYYGYTF. The chain is built from TRBV2 and TRBJ1-2; 8 bases fit TRBD1. Germline V gives CDR1 SNHLY, CDR2 FYNNEI. J lost 3 bases, V lost 4 bases, and 4 bases had no gene match. This CDR3 is 14 amino acids long.

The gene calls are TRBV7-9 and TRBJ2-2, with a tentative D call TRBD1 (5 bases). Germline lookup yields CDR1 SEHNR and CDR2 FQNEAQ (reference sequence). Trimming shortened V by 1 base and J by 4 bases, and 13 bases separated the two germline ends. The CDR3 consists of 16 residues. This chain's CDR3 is CASSLDRWGSTGELFF. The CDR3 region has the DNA TGTGCCAGCAGCTTAGACCGTTGGGGCAGCACCGGGGAGCTGTTTTTT.

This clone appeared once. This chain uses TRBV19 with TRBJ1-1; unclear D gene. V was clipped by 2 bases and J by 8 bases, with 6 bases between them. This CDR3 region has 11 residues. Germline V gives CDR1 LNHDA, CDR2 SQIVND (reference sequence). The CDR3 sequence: CASSIYVEAFF. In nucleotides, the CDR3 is TGTGCCAGTAGTATATACGTGGAAGCTTTCTTT.

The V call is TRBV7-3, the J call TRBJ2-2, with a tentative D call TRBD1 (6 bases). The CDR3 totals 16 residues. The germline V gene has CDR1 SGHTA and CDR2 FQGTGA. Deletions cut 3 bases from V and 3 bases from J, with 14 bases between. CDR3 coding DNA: TGTGCCAGCAGCTTCTCTCCAGGGGACGACACCGGGGAGCTGTTTTTT. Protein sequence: CASSFSPGDDTGELFF.

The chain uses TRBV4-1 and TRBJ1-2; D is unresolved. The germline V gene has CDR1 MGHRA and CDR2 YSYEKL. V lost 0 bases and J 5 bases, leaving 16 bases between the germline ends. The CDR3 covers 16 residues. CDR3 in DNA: TGCGCCAGCAGCCAAGATGGGGTCCGACTAAGTTATGGCTACACCTTC. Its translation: CASSQDGVRLSYGYTF.

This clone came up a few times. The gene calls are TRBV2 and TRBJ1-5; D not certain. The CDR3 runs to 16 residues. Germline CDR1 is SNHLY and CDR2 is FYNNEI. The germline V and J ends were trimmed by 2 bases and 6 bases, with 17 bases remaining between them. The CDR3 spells CASSEFRAEVGQPQHF. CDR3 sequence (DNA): TGTGCCAGCAGTGAATTTCGGGCTGAGGTAGGTCAGCCCCAGCATTTT. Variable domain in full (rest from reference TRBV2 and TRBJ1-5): EPEVTQTPSHQVTQMGQEVILRCVPISNHLYFYWYRQILGQKVEFLVSFYNNEISEKSEIFDDQFSVERPDGSNFTLKIRSTKLEDSAMYFCASSEFRAEVGQPQHFGDGTRLSIL.

CDR3 loop: CASSPPRAGGEKLFF. The CDR3 bases are TGTGCCAGTAGTCCCCCCCGGGCCGGGGGAGAAAAACTGTTTTTT. The chain links TRBV19 to TRBJ1-4; TRBD1 might be the D (5 bases). Trimming left V 5 bases short and J 8 bases short, with 18 bases between. Germline CDR1 is LNHDA and CDR2 is SQIVND (reference sequence). This CDR3 spans 15 amino acids.

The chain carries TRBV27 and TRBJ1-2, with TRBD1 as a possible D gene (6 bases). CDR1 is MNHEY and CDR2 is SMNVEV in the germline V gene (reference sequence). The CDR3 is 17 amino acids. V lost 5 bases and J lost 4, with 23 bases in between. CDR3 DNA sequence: TGTGCCAGCAGTCTGAGCTCTGGGGGCGACCTTGGCTATGGCTACACCTTC. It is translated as CASSLSSGGDLGYGYTF.

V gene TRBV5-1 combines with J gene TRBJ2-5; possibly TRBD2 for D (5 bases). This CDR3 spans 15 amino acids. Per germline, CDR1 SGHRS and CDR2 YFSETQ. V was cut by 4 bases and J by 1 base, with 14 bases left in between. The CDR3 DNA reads TGCGCCAGCAGCGGAATCGGGGAGCCCCAAGAGACCCAGTACTTC. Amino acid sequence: CASSGIGEPQETQYF.

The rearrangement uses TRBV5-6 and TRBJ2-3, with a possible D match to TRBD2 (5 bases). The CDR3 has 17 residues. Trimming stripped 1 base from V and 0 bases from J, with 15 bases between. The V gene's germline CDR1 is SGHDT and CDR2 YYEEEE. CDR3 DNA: TGTGCCAGCAGCTTGAAGGAGCGGATGGCTAGCACAGATACGCAGTATTTT. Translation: CASSLKERMASTDTQYF.

CDR3 region: CASSEGHTSGELFF. Here the CDR3 DNA reads TGTGCCAGCAGCGAGGGGCACACATCCGGGGAGCTGTTTTTT. The chain has TRBV11-3 and TRBJ2-2; either TRBD1 or TRBD2 may supply D (5 bases each). The CDR3 is 14 residues long. V lost 5 bases, J lost 6 bases, and 13 bases lay in between. Germline values: CDR1 SGHNT, CDR2 YENEEA. The variable domain in full, with the rest retrieved from reference TRBV11-3 and TRBJ2-2, is EAGVVQSPRYKIIEKKQPVAFWCNPISGHNTLYWYLQNLGQGPELLIRYENEEAVDDSQLPKDRFSAERLKGVDSTLKIQPAELGDSAVYLCASSEGHTSGELFFGEGSRLTVL.

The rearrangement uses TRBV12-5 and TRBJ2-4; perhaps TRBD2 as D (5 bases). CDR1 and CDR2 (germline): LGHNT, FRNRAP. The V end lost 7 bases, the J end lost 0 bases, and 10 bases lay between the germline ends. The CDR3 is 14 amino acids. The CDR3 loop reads CASAAVLAKNIQYF. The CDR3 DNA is TGTGCTAGTGCAGCGGTACTAGCCAAAAACATTCAGTACTTC.

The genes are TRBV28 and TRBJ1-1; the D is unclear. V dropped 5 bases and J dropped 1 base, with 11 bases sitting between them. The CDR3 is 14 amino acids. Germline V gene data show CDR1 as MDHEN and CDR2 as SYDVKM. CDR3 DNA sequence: TGTGCCAGCAGTCCTCATGCCCCGAACACTGAAGCTTTCTTT. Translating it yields CASSPHAPNTEAFF.

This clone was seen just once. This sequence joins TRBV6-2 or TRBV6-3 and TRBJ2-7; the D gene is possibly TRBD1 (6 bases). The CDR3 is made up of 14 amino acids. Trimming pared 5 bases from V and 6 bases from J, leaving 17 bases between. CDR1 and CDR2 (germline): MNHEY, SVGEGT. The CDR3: CASSPPGARSEQYV. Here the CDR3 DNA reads TGTGCCAGCAGTCCCCCAGGGGCCCGCAGCGAGCAGTACGTC.

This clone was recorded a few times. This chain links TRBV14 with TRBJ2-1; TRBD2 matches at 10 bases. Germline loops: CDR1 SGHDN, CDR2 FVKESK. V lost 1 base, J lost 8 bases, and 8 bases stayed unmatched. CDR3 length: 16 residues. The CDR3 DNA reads TGTGCCAGCAGCCAAGGGCTAGCGGGGGTGATGTATGAGCAGTTCTTC. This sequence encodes CASSQGLAGVMYEQFF.

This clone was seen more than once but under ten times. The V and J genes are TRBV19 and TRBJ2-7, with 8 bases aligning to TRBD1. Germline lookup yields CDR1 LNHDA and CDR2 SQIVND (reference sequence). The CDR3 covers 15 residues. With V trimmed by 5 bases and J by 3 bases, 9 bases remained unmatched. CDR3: CASSARTGYNYEQYV. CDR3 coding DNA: TGTGCCAGTAGTGCCCGGACAGGGTATAACTACGAGCAGTACGTC.

CDR3 DNA sequence: TGTGCCAGCAGCGAGGGCAGGGACAATGAGCAGTTCTTC. Protein: CASSEGRDNEQFF. The chain is built from TRBV9 and TRBJ2-1; tentatively, D is TRBD1 (5 bases). Deletions cut 3 bases from V and 5 bases from J, with 9 bases between. Germline assignment: CDR1 SGDLS and CDR2 YYNGEE. CDR3 length: 13 residues.

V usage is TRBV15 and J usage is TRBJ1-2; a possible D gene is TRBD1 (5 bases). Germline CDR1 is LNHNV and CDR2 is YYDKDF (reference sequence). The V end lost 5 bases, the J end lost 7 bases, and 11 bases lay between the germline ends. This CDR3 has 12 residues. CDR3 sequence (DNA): TGTGCCACCAGCTCGTCCAGGGTTGGCTACACCTTC. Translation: CATSSSRVGYTF.

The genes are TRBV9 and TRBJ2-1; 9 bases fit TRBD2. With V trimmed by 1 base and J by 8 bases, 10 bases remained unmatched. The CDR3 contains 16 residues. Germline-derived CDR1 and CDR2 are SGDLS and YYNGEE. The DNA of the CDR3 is TGTGCCAGCAGCGTATCGGGTAGCGGGAGTCGTGATGAGCAGTTCTTC. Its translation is CASSVSGSGSRDEQFF.

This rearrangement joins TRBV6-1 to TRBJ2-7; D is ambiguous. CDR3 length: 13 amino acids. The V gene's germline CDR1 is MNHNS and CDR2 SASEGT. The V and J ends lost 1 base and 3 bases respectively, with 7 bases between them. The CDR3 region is CASSEDSIYEQYV. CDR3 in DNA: TGTGCCAGCAGTGAAGACAGCATCTACGAGCAGTACGTC.

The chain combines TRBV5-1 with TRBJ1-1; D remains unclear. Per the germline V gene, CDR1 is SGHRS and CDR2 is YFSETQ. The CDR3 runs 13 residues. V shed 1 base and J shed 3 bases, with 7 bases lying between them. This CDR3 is CASSLNGDTEAFF. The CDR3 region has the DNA TGCGCCAGCAGCTTGAACGGGGACACTGAAGCTTTCTTT.

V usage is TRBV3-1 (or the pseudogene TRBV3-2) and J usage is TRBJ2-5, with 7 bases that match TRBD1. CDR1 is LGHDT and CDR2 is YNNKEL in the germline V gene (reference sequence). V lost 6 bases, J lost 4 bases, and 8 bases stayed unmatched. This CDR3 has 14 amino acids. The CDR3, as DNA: TGTGCCAGCAGGGGAACAGGGGAATCAGAGACCCAGTACTTC. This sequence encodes CASRGTGESETQYF.